This record concerns one TCR beta chain sequence. Its specificity is not known. This may stem from a read error, because a much larger clone lies one nucleotide away. The V gene lost 5 bases and the J gene lost 3 bases, with 15 bases spanning the gap. The CDR3 totals 15 residues. Germline V gene sequence: CDR1 SEHNR, CDR2 FQNEAQ (reference sequence). The data were taken from a study of molecular identifiers for immune sequencing clone quantification. TCRdb re-called the PCR reads through MiXCR, storing one row per CDR3 protein. Here the sample spans hundreds of thousands of distinct CDR3 sequences, around 25% being singletons. The study's findings and limits: In CMV-specific effectors, clones above 20 copies held over 98% of molecules; naive, under 1%.

The TCR originated in a human donor in good health. Some libraries in this study had Jurkat cell RNA spiked in. Sequenced: naive CD8+ T cells from blood, with Jurkat cell RNA spiked in. Subset meaning: FACS-sorted CD8+CD4-CCR7+CD45RA+ naive T cells. This chain links TRBV7-9 with TRBJ2-3; D possibly corresponds to TRBD2 (5 bases). The CDR3 here is CASSQTPSGTDTQYF. In nucleotides, the CDR3 is TGTGCCAGCAGCCAGACTCCCTCGGGGACAGATACGCAGTATTTT.